Presented here are 25 T cell receptor beta chains from one specimen sequenced in a study of blood T cell repertoires in COVID-19. The table came from immunoSEQ multiplex PCR; TCRdb's copy has only in-frame clones and leaves some out. Of about 170,000 clones in the sample, 65% to 85% were seen once. Sequenced material: peripheral blood. These receptors originate from a human donor with acute or convalescent COVID-19. The donor label of this sample is uncertain.

V is TRBV29-1 and J is TRBJ1-5; D is uncertain. CDR1 SQVTM and CDR2 ANQGSEA come from the germline V gene. This CDR3 comprises 14 residues. Trimming removed 5 bases from V and 3 bases from J, with 14 bases in between. In DNA form, the CDR3 reads TGCAGCGTTCGGGTTCGACTGATCAATCAGCCCCAGCATTTT. This gives the protein CSVRVRLINQPQHF. The complete variable domain, with remaining parts taken from reference TRBV29-1 and TRBJ1-5, reads SAVISQKPSRDICQRGTSLTIQCQVDSQVTMMFWYRQQPGQSLTLIATANQGSEATYESGFVIDKFPISRPNLTFSTLTVSNMSPEDSSIYLCSVRVRLINQPQHFGDGTRLSIL.

The rearrangement links TRBV13 to TRBJ2-5; TRBD2 matches at 8 bases. Germline lookup yields CDR1 PRHDT and CDR2 FYEKMQ (reference sequence). This CDR3 is 17 amino acids long. J gave up 1 base and V 5 bases, and 12 bases lay outside the gene matches. CDR3 loop: CASSPPWASGSQETQYF. CDR3 nucleotide sequence: TGTGCCAGCAGCCCCCCGTGGGCTAGCGGGTCCCAAGAGACCCAGTACTTC.

This sequence joins TRBV6-5 and TRBJ2-2; weak D call: TRBD2 (6 bases). The CDR3 is made up of 15 amino acids. Germline V gene data show CDR1 as MNHEY and CDR2 as SVGAGI. V lost 6 bases, J lost 4 bases, and 15 bases lay in between. The CDR3 DNA follows: TGTGCCAGCAGGCCGACTAGTCTGGTCACCGGGGAGCTGTTTTTT. This translates into CASRPTSLVTGELFF.

The chain recombines TRBV30 with TRBJ2-2; perhaps TRBD2 as D (6 bases). Germline V lookup: CDR1 GTSNPN, CDR2 SVGIG (reference sequence). V was trimmed by 2 bases and J by 2 bases, leaving 12 bases between them. The CDR3 extends over 15 amino acids. CDR3 bases: TGTGCCTGGAGTAGGGGCGGGGTAAACACCGGGGAGCTGTTTTTT. It codes for CAWSRGGVNTGELFF.

The J gene is TRBJ1-2, the V gene TRBV9; D might be TRBD1 (5 bases). V dropped 0 bases and J dropped 7 bases, with 10 bases sitting between them. CDR1 is SGDLS, CDR2 YYNGEE, per germline. This CDR3 is built from 13 residues. CDR3 amino acids: CASSVEAGAGYTF. The CDR3 region has the DNA TGTGCCAGCAGCGTAGAGGCTGGGGCTGGCTACACCTTC.

The genes are TRBV28 and TRBJ1-2; D perhaps matches TRBD1 (5 bases). This CDR3 is 15 amino acids long. V was clipped by 6 bases and J by 3 bases, with 17 bases between them. CDR1 MDHEN and CDR2 SYDVKM come from the germline V gene. This CDR3 is CASRGSKGVHYGYTF. DNA of the CDR3: TGTGCCAGCAGAGGGTCTAAAGGGGTCCACTATGGCTACACCTTC.

The chain carries TRBV3-1 (or the pseudogene TRBV3-2) and TRBJ2-1; TRBD2 aligns across 9 bases. The CDR3 length is 16 residues. J gave up 7 bases and V 6 bases, and 13 bases lay outside the gene matches. Germline lookup yields CDR1 LGHDT and CDR2 YNNKEL (reference sequence). The CDR3 bases are TGTGCCAGCAGTCAGCCCCAGCGGGGGGCCCAAAATGAGCAGTTCTTC. Translating gives CASSQPQRGAQNEQFF.

The chain employs TRBV3-1 (or the pseudogene TRBV3-2) and TRBJ2-1, with 14 bases lining up with TRBD2. Trimming cost V 7 bases and J 6 bases; bases outside gene matches: 17. This CDR3 spans 19 amino acids. Germline-derived CDR1 and CDR2 are LGHDT and YNNKEL (reference sequence). CDR3 sequence reads: CASNRGRGFGLAGGNEQFF. CDR3 DNA: TGTGCCAGCAACCGGGGCAGGGGCTTCGGACTAGCGGGGGGCAATGAGCAGTTCTTC.

The V gene is TRBV2, the J gene TRBJ2-1, with 7 bases matching TRBD2. The CDR3 contains 14 residues. Unmatched junction bases numbered 4, after V lost 8 bases and J lost 0 bases. Germline V gives CDR1 SNHLY, CDR2 FYNNEI. Written as DNA, the CDR3 is TGTGCCAGCCTCCGGGACTACTCCTACAATGAGCAGTTCTTC. This gives the protein CASLRDYSYNEQFF.

This chain joins TRBV11-2 and TRBJ2-7; 7 bases fit TRBD1. The CDR3 spans 14 residues. Germline-derived CDR1 and CDR2 are SGHAT and FQNNGV. V gave up 5 bases and J gave up 7 bases; unmatched junction bases: 11. The CDR3 here is CASSRPTGQLEQYF. In DNA, the CDR3 is TGTGCCAGCAGCCGGCCGACAGGGCAGTTAGAGCAGTACTTC.

CDR3 amino acids: CASSEAGTVYGYTF. CDR3 sequence (DNA): TGTGCCAGCAGTGAAGCAGGGACAGTCTATGGCTACACCTTC. This chain links TRBV2 with TRBJ1-2; 7 positions match TRBD1. The CDR3 is 14 amino acids. CDR1 SNHLY and CDR2 FYNNEI come from the germline V gene. Unmatched junction bases numbered 2, after V lost 0 bases and J lost 4 bases. The whole variable domain, filled in from reference TRBV2 and TRBJ1-2, reads EPEVTQTPSHQVTQMGQEVILRCVPISNHLYFYWYRQILGQKVEFLVSFYNNEISEKSEIFDDQFSVERPDGSNFTLKIRSTKLEDSAMYFCASSEAGTVYGYTFGSGTRLTVV.

This clone has ten or more counts. This rearrangement joins TRBV21-1 to TRBJ1-5; the table's D call, TRBD1, was not checked against the DNA. TRBV21-1 represents a pseudogene. The CDR3 extends over 18 amino acids. As DNA, the CDR3 is TGTGCCAGCAGCAAATTGGGGGACAGCCCCTTTAGCAATCAGCCCCAGCATTTT. As protein: CASSKLGDSPFSNQPQHF.

This rearrangement joins TRBV28 to TRBJ1-2; unclear D gene. The CDR3 has 14 amino acids. CDR1 MDHEN and CDR2 SYDVKM come from the germline V gene. Trimming took 4 bases from V and 2 from J, leaving 11 bases between them. CDR3 DNA: TGTGCCAGCAGTTGGGCAGGTTCCAACTATGGCTACACCTTC. Translating it yields CASSWAGSNYGYTF.

The V call is TRBV6-5, the J call TRBJ1-2; TRBD1 is a possible D gene (6 bases). Trimming pared 2 bases from V and 6 bases from J, leaving 10 bases between. The CDR3 spans 13 residues. Germline assignment: CDR1 MNHEY and CDR2 SVGAGI. The DNA for the CDR3 is TGTGCCAGCAGTTACAAGGGGGAGCATGGCTACACCTTC. It encodes CASSYKGEHGYTF.

V is TRBV18 and J is TRBJ1-4; 7 bases map to TRBD1. The germline V gene has CDR1 KGHSH and CDR2 LQKENI. This CDR3 spans 15 amino acids. Trimming cost V 2 bases and J 8 bases; bases outside gene matches: 8. DNA for the CDR3: TGTGCCAGCTCACCAGCAGGCAGGGGGGTCGAAAAACTGTTTTTT. It codes for CASSPAGRGVEKLFF.

The V gene is TRBV28, the J gene TRBJ1-1; perhaps TRBD1 as D (6 bases). CDR3 length: 14 residues. V gave up 7 bases and J gave up 1 base, with 13 bases separating them. From germline, CDR1 is MDHEN and CDR2 SYDVKM. CDR3 DNA: TGTGCCAGCATCTCGGGACACTCGAACACTGAAGCTTTCTTT. As protein: CASISGHSNTEAFF.

The gene calls are TRBV2 and TRBJ2-2; 9 positions agree with TRBD2. Germline CDR1 SNHLY, CDR2 FYNNEI. This CDR3 has 15 residues. Germline trimming cut 6 bases from V and 0 bases from J; bases unmatched to any gene: 2. The CDR3 DNA reads as TGTGCCAGCAGCCGACTAGCGGCGAACACCGGGGAGCTGTTTTTT. This encodes CASSRLAANTGELFF.

The rearrangement links TRBV28 to TRBJ2-1; 10 nucleotides align to TRBD1. The CDR3 totals 15 residues. J lost 3 bases, V lost 6 bases, and 5 bases had no gene match. Germline V gene sequence: CDR1 MDHEN, CDR2 SYDVKM. CDR3 region: CASRPGTGVYNEQFF. The CDR3 DNA sequence: TGTGCCAGCAGACCCGGGACAGGGGTCTACAATGAGCAGTTCTTC.

V gene TRBV11-3 combines with J gene TRBJ2-2, with TRBD2 matching over 7 bases. The germline V gene has CDR1 SGHNT and CDR2 YENEEA. The CDR3 is 16 amino acids. J lost 5 bases, V lost 5 bases, and 11 bases had no gene match. CDR3 in amino acids: CASSQGAGVVTGELFF. In nucleotides, the CDR3 is TGTGCCAGCAGCCAAGGGGCGGGGGTAGTGACCGGGGAGCTGTTTTTT.

This clone has more than one count but fewer than ten. V is TRBV5-1 and J is TRBJ2-2; D may be TRBD1 (5 bases). The CDR3 totals 14 residues. Per the germline V gene, CDR1 is SGHRS and CDR2 is YFSETQ. Trimming took off 6 bases at V and 1 base at J, with 10 bases between the two ends. The CDR3 region is CASIDTGNTGELFF. CDR3 coding DNA: TGCGCCAGCATCGATACAGGGAACACCGGGGAGCTGTTTTTT.

The chain employs TRBV25-1 and TRBJ2-7, with a tentative D call TRBD2 (5 bases). CDR3 length equals 15 residues. The V end was cut by 6 bases, the J end by 0 bases, with 15 bases between. The germline gives CDR1 MGHDK, CDR2 SYGVNS. The CDR3 loop reads CASSPRTGSSYEQYF. CDR3 bases: TGTGCCAGCAGCCCCAGGACGGGAAGCTCCTACGAGCAGTACTTC.

The count of this clone is one. The V and J genes are TRBV19 and TRBJ1-4; TRBD1 agrees at 11 bases. Germline assignment: CDR1 LNHDA and CDR2 SQIVND (reference sequence). V lost 3 bases, J lost 9 bases, and 9 bases stayed unmatched. CDR3 length: 16 amino acids. The CDR3 spells CASSILAGQGEKKLFF. The CDR3 DNA reads as TGTGCCAGTAGTATCCTGGCGGGACAGGGGGAAAAAAAACTGTTTTTT.

The chain recombines TRBV6-5 with TRBJ1-1; TRBD1 aligns across 8 bases. The V and J ends lost 4 bases and 0 bases, in that order; junction bases with no gene match: 4. This CDR3 has 15 residues. CDR1 and CDR2 (germline): MNHEY, SVGAGI. The CDR3 here is CASSSGQGLNTEAFF. The CDR3 DNA is TGTGCCAGCAGTTCTGGACAGGGTTTGAACACTGAAGCTTTCTTT.

The gene calls are TRBV27 and TRBJ2-7, with 10 bases lining up with TRBD1. Germline trimming cut 5 bases from V and 3 bases from J; bases unmatched to any gene: 7. Germline CDR1 MNHEY, CDR2 SMNVEV (reference sequence). The CDR3 loop spans 15 amino acids. The CDR3 region is CASSPTGTGDYEQYF. The CDR3 DNA reads as TGTGCCAGCAGTCCTACCGGGACAGGGGACTACGAGCAGTACTTC.

The chain employs TRBV28 and TRBJ2-2, with 7 bases aligning to TRBD2. CDR1 MDHEN and CDR2 SYDVKM come from the germline V gene. Trimming removed 6 bases from V and 6 bases from J; junction bases left unmatched: 7. CDR3 size: 14 residues. In DNA form, the CDR3 reads TGTGCCAGCAGGGGCTACCGGGAGGCCGGGGAGCTGTTTTTT. It yields the protein CASRGYREAGELFF.